This T cell receptor beta chain was identified during a study of T cells in Graves' hyperthyroidism and ophthalmopathy. No progression to ophthalmopathy during 18 months of follow-up defined stable disease. Hyperthyroidism had been newly diagnosed in patients aged 18 to 65, and its duration was under 2 months. Patients were excluded because of uncontrolled infection, other autoimmune disease, pregnancy or lactation. TCR beta CDR3 region amplification was performed from RNA transcripts. When the TCR CDR3 underwent first-round RT-PCR, the HTBI primer set was used. TCRdb called the multiplex PCR reads again in MiXCR, with one record for every CDR3 protein. The table shows some 92,000 distinct CDR3 sequences, with 35% to 45% occurring only once. Points from the study as a whole: Blood samples included most of the expanded thyroid clonotypes exceeding 0.001.

This clonotype appeared once. Its antigen is unidentified. The clonotype was recovered from a young woman with Graves' hyperthyroidism. The source material was peripheral blood or thyroid tissue (not recorded which).

Here the CDR3 reads CSASGDYSYEQYF. CDR3 nucleotides: TGCAGTGCCAGCGGCGACTACTCCTACGAGCAGTACTTC. This chain uses TRBV20-1 with TRBJ2-7, with a tentative D call TRBD2 (5 bases). There are 13 residues in the CDR3. The V and J ends lost 6 bases and 0 bases respectively, with 12 bases between them. Looked up from germline, CDR1 is DFQATT and CDR2 is SNEGSKA (reference sequence).